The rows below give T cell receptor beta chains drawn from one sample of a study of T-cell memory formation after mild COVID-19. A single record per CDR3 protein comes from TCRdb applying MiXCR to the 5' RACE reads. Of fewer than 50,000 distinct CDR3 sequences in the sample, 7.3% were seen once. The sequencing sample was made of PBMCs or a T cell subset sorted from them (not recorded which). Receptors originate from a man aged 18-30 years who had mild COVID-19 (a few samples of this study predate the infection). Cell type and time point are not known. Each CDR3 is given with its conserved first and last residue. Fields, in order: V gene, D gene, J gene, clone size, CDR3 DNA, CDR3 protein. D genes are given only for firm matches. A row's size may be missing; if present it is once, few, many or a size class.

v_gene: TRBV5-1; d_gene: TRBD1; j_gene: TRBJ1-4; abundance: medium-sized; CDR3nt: TGCGCCAGCAGCTTGGGACAGGGGAGTGAAAAACTGTTTTTT; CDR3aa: CASSLGQGSEKLFF
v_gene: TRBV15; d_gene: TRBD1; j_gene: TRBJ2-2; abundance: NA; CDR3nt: TGTGCCACCAGCGGGAAAGGGGACAGGCGATTTGGGGGGGAGCTGTTTTTT; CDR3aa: CATSGKGDRRFGGELFF
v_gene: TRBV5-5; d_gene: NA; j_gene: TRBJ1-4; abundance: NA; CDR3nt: TGTGCCAGCAGCTTAGTAGGGGTCGTAGCAACTAATGAAAAACTGTTTTTT; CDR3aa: CASSLVGVVATNEKLFF
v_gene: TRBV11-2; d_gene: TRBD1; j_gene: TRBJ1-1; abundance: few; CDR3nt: TGTGCCAGCAGCCAAGACTTGACAGGGGAAGCTTTCTTT; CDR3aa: CASSQDLTGEAFF
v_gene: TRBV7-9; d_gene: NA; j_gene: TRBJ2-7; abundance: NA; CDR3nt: TGTGCCAGCAGCTCCCGGGGACCCGCCTACGAGCAGTACTTC; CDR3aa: CASSSRGPAYEQYF
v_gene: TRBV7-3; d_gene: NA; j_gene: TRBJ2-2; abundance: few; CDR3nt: TGTGCCAGCAGCCAACGAGGGGTCTCAGAAAGATCCGGGGAGCTGTTTTTT; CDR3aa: CASSQRGVSERSGELFF
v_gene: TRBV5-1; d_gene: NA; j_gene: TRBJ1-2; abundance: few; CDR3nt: TGCGCCAGCAGCTTTTCCCAGGACCCGACCTATGGCTACACCTTC; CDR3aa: CASSFSQDPTYGYTF
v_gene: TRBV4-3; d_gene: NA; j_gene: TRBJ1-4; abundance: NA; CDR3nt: TGCGCCAGCAGCCAAGAGTGGGGGGGCTCGTCTAATGAAAAACTGTTTTTT; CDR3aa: CASSQEWGGSSNEKLFF
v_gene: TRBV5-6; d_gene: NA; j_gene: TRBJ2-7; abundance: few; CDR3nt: TGTGCCAGCAGCGTGGGGGTATCCGAGCAGTACTTC; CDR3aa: CASSVGVSEQYF
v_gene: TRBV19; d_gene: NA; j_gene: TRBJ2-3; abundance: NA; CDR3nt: TGTGCCAGTAGTATCAGGCAGGAATGGTCAGATACGCAGTATTTT; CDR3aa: CASSIRQEWSDTQYF
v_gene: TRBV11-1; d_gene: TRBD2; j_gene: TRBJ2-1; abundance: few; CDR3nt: TGTGCCAGCAGCCGCGGGACTAGCGGGGCCCTCAATGAGCAGTTCTTC; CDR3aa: CASSRGTSGALNEQFF
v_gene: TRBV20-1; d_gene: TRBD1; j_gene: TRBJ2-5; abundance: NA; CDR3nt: TGCAGTGTCATGATGGGACAGCAAGAGACCCAGTACTTC; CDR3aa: CSVMMGQQETQYF
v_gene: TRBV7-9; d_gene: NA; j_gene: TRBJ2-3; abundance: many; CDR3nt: TGTGCCAGCAGCCTGGACTCAACCCCAGATACGCAGTATTTT; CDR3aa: CASSLDSTPDTQYF
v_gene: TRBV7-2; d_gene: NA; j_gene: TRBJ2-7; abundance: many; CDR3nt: TGTGCCAGCAGCTTAGCAGGGGTCTACGAGCAGTACTTC; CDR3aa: CASSLAGVYEQYF
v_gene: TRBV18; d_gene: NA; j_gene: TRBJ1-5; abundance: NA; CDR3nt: TGTGCCAGCCGAGATTTACAGAGCGTTATCCAGCCCCAGCATTTT; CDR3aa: CASRDLQSVIQPQHF
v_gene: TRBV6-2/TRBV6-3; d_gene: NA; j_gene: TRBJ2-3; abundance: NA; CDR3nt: TGTGCCAGCAGTTGCTCCGTGACCGAACCTCATCCAGATACGCAGTATTTT; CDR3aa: CASSCSVTEPHPDTQYF
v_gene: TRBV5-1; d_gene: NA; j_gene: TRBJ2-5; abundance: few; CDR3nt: TGCGCCAGCAGCTTGGCAGGCATCCATGAAGAGACCCAGTACTTC; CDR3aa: CASSLAGIHEETQYF
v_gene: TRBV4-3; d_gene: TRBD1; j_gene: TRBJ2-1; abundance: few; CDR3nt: TGCGCCAGCAGCCAGGGACAGGGCCCCTACAATGAGCAGTTCTTC; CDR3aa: CASSQGQGPYNEQFF
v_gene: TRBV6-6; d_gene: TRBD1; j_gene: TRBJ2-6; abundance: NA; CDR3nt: TGTGCCAGCAAACACGGACAGGGGGCAACTGGGGCCAACGTCCTGACTTTC; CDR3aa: CASKHGQGATGANVLTF
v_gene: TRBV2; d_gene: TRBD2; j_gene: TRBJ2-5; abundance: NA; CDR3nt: TGTGCCAGCAGGGCGGGGGGGCCTAGGGAGACCCAGTACTTC; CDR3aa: CASRAGGPRETQYF
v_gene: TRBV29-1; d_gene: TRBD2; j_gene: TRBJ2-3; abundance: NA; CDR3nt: TGCAGCACCTATAGCGGGGGGACAGATACGCAGTATTTT; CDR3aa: CSTYSGGTDTQYF
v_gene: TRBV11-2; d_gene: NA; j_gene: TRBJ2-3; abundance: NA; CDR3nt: TGTGCCAGCAGCTTTAGCCTAGCATCAGATACGCAGTATTTT; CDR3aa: CASSFSLASDTQYF
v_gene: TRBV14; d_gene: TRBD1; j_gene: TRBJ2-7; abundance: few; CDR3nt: TGTGCCAGCAGCCAAGGAAGGGGGCAGGCCTTC; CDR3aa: CASSQGRGQAF
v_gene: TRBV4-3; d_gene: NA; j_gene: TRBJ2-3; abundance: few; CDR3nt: TGCGCCAGCAGCTCAAAGGCAGGGCCAGATACGCAGTATTTT; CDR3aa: CASSSKAGPDTQYF
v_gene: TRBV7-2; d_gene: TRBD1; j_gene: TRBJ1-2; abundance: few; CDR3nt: TGTGCCAGCCGACTACCGGGACAGGTCAATGGCTACACCTTC; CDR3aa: CASRLPGQVNGYTF
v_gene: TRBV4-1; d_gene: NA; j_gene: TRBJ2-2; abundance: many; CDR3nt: TGCGCCAGCAGCCAAGAGAGACCAGGGGTCGGGGAGCTGTTTTTT; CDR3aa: CASSQERPGVGELFF
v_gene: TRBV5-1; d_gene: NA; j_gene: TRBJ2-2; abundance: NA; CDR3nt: TGCGCCAGCAGCCCCCACCGGGACACCACGACCGGGGAGCTGTTTTTT; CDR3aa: CASSPHRDTTTGELFF
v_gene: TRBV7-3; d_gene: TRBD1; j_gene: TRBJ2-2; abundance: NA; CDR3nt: TGTGCCAGCAGCTGGACAGGGAACACCGGGGAGCTGTTTTTT; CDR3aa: CASSWTGNTGELFF
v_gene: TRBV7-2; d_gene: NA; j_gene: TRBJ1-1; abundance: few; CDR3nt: TGTGCCAGCAGCTTAGGTCCCCCGGGAAGCCTCACTGAAGCTTTCTTT; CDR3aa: CASSLGPPGSLTEAFF
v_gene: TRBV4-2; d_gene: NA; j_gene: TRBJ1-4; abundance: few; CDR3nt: TGTGCCAGCAGCCAGGCCGGGGGGAGCACTAATGAAAAACTGTTTTTT; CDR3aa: CASSQAGGSTNEKLFF
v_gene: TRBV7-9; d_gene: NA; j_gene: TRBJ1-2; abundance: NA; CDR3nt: TGTGCCAGCAGCTTGGGCGACGGCTACACCTTC; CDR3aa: CASSLGDGYTF
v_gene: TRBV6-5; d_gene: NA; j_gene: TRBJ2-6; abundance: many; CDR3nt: TGTGCCAGCAGGACGAGCTCTGGGGCCAACGTCCTGACTTTC; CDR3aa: CASRTSSGANVLTF
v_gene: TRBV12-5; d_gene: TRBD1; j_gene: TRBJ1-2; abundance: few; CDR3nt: TGTGCTAGTGGCGGACAGGGGAACTATGGCTACACCTTC; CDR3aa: CASGGQGNYGYTF
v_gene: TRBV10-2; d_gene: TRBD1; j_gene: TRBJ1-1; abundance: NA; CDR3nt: TGCGCCAGCAGTGCACCGACAGGGGTGAACACTGAAGCTTTCTTT; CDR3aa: CASSAPTGVNTEAFF
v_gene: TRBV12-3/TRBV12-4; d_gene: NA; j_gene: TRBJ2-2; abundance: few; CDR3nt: TGTGCCAGCAGTTCCACAGGGTCTATCGCGGGGGAGCTGTTTTTT; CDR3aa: CASSSTGSIAGELFF
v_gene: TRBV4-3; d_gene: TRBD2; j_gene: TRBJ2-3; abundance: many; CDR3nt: TGCGCCAGCAGCCAAGGGGCTAGCGGGTTTAGCACAGATACGCAGTATTTT; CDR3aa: CASSQGASGFSTDTQYF
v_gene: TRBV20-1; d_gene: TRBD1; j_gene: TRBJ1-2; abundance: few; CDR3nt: TGCAGTGCGCTTACCCGGGACAGTAACTATGGCTACACCTTC; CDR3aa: CSALTRDSNYGYTF
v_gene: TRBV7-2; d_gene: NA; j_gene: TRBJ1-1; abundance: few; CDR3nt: TGTGCCAGCAGCTGGAGGGGCGGTCCGATGATGAACACTGAAGCTTTCTTT; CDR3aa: CASSWRGGPMMNTEAFF
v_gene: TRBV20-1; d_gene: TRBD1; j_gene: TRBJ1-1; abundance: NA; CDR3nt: TGCAGTGCCTCCAGGGGGCGGGGGACTGAAGCTTTCTTT; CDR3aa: CSASRGRGTEAFF
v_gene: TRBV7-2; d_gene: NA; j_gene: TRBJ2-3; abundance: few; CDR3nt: TGTGCCAGCAGCTCCCATGGGCCCGGCAAGGTAGATACGCAGTATTTT; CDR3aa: CASSSHGPGKVDTQYF
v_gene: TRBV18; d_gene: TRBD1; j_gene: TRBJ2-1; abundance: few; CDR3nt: TGTGCCAGCTCACTCGAGAGGGACAGGCTTAGTGAGCAGTTCTTC; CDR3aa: CASSLERDRLSEQFF
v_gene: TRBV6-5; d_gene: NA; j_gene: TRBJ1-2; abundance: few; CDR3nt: TGTGCCAGCAGTTACTCAGGGCAGTTAGCTAACTATGGCTACACCTTC; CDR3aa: CASSYSGQLANYGYTF
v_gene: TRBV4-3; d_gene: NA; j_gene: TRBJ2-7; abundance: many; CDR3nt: TGCGCCAGCAGCCAAGAGTCCGGACTATCGGACGAGCAGTACTTC; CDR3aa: CASSQESGLSDEQYF
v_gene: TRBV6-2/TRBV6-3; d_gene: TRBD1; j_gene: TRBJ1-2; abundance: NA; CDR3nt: TGTGCCAGCAGTTACCCATCCCGGGACAGGGGGCGATACTATGGCTACACCTTC; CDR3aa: CASSYPSRDRGRYYGYTF
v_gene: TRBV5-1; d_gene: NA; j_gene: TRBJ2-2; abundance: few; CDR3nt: TGCGCCAGCAGCCCGATACCGGGATCGGGGGCCGGGGAGCTGTTTTTT; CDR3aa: CASSPIPGSGAGELFF
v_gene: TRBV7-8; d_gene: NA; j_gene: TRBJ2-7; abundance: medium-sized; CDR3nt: TGTGCCAGCAGCGAGGGACCCTCCTACGAGCAGTACTTC; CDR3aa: CASSEGPSYEQYF
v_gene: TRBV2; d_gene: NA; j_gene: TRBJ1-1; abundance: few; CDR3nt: TGTGCCAGCAGGGTACAGCCGAACACTGAAGCTTTCTTT; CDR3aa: CASRVQPNTEAFF
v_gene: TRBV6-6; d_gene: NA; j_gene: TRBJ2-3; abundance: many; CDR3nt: TGTGCCAGCAGTTACGAGTGGGGATCGACAGATACGCAGTATTTT; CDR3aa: CASSYEWGSTDTQYF